The clone carrying this TCR beta chain was picked up many times. Its antigen is undetermined. The CDR3 spans 16 residues. The germline V gene has CDR1 SGHDT and CDR2 YYEEEE. Trimming stripped 1 base from V and 5 bases from J, with 18 bases between. The entry originates in a study of identical twins. Regarding the study as a whole: Analyses of zero insertions could, in part, be confounded by invariant MAIT and iNKT cells.

TCRdb re-called the 5' RACE reads with MiXCR, one entry per CDR3 protein. Of roughly 200,000 distinct CDR3 sequences in the sample, around 8.1% are singletons; the top ten hold about 1.8%. The same specimen was also included in a second study, on yellow fever vaccine responses in identical twins.

This clonotype was obtained from a woman younger than 35 in good health. This chain links TRBV5-6 with TRBJ2-5, with D possibly being TRBD1 (5 bases). Sequenced input: memory (CD45RO+) T cells sorted from blood. The CDR3 here is CASSLMLRRQWETQYF. DNA for the CDR3: TGTGCCAGCAGCTTGATGCTTCGCAGACAGTGGGAGACCCAGTACTTC.